Here is one T cell receptor beta chain with its context. What it binds is not known. Produced via immunoSEQ multiplex PCR; TCRdb's table is partial and in-frame only. The sample holds roughly 100,000 clones; about nine tenths are singletons and the top ten take about 41%. The sample is drawn from a study of T cell responses to AZD1222 COVID-19 vaccine. The study's findings and limits: Spike-specific TCR breadth and depth were elevated following two AZD1222 doses. No repertoire was sampled before or during the peak T cell response, only after it. Among AZD1222 vaccinees, only 5 to 7 were seropositive at baseline.

V was trimmed by 3 bases and J by 0 bases, leaving 15 bases between them. The CDR3 consists of 17 residues. Germline values: CDR1 MNHEY, CDR2 SMNVEV (reference sequence). This sequence joins TRBV27 and TRBJ2-1, with D possibly TRBD1 on 5 matching bases. Sequences were derived from peripheral blood, sampled on day 0 of AZD1222 vaccination. This TCR was sampled from an adult in good health. For the CDR3, the DNA is TGTGCCAGCAGTTTCGCGTGGGGCGGCAGCTCCTACAATGAGCAGTTCTTC. Its protein is CASSFAWGGSSYNEQFF.